This T cell receptor (beta chain) came from a study of T cells after yellow fever vaccination. MiXCR, applied by TCRdb to the 5' RACE reads, yields one record per CDR3 protein. This sample carries hundreds of thousands of distinct CDR3 sequences, roughly 12% of them seen once, and the ten largest clones take 15%. Germline V CDR1 and CDR2: SGHNT, YYREEE (reference sequence). There are 15 residues in the CDR3. J was trimmed by 1 base and V by 0 bases; bases with no gene match: 4. Material: PBMCs, obtained on the day of the yellow fever booster vaccination. This clonotype was sampled from a man aged 30 to 39 who received the YFV17D yellow fever vaccine. The rearrangement joins TRBV5-4 to TRBJ2-7, with 7 bases aligning to TRBD1. The CDR3 DNA reads TGTGCCAGCAGCTTGGGGACAGGCCTTTCCTACGAGCAGTACTTC. Residues: CASSLGTGLSYEQYF.